The 25 T cell receptor beta chains below come from one sample, sequenced in a study of blood T cell repertoires in COVID-19. Some clones are missing from TCRdb's copy, which holds only in-frame ones; the method was immunoSEQ multiplex PCR. The table lists some 68,000 clones, about 88% of them singletons. The material sequenced was peripheral blood. These receptors originate from a middle-aged man with active COVID-19.

This clone has only one observation. This rearrangement joins TRBV7-9 to TRBJ1-1; 8 bases line up with TRBD1. The junction had 4 bases not matched to a gene; V was cut back by 5 bases and J by 5 bases. Germline V gene lookup returns CDR1 SEHNR and CDR2 FQNEAQ (reference sequence). The CDR3 sequence is 13 residues long. The DNA for the CDR3 is TGTGCCAGCAGCCCGACAGGGGTTACTGAAGCTTTCTTT. It is translated as CASSPTGVTEAFF.

This clone has a single count. The V and J genes are TRBV10-3 and TRBJ1-6; possibly TRBD1 for D (5 bases). CDR3 length: 13 residues. V lost 3 bases to trimming and J lost 9 bases, with 9 bases between them. Germline CDR1 is ENHRY and CDR2 is SYGVKD. This CDR3 is CAISDVGGSPLHF. As DNA, the CDR3 is TGTGCCATCAGTGACGTCGGGGGTTCACCCCTCCACTTT.

The rearrangement links TRBV19 to TRBJ2-1, with D possibly TRBD2 on 6 matching bases. CDR3 length: 13 amino acids. Germline CDR1 LNHDA, CDR2 SQIVND (reference sequence). Trimming took off 5 bases at V and 7 bases at J, with 12 bases between the two ends. The CDR3 bases are TGTGCCAGTAGTCCGGGACTTCTGAATGAGCAGTTCTTC. Encoded protein: CASSPGLLNEQFF.

The chain joins TRBV6-5 to TRBJ1-3; D uncertain. CDR3 length equals 14 residues. Germline lookup yields CDR1 MNHEY and CDR2 SVGAGI. V dropped 7 bases and J dropped 0 bases, with 10 bases sitting between them. The DNA for the CDR3 is TGTGCCAGCACCCGAGACAACTCTGGAAACACCATATATTTT. It codes for CASTRDNSGNTIYF.

The chain recombines TRBV3-1 (or the pseudogene TRBV3-2) with TRBJ2-7, with D unclear. Trimming took off 0 bases at V and 5 bases at J, with 11 bases between the two ends. Germline values: CDR1 LGHDT, CDR2 YNNKEL (reference sequence). The CDR3 is made up of 14 amino acids. This CDR3 is CASSQDRVADEQYF. CDR3 coding DNA: TGTGCCAGCAGCCAAGATCGAGTAGCCGACGAGCAGTACTTC.

In this sample, this clone turned up once. The chain links TRBV3-1 (or the pseudogene TRBV3-2) to TRBJ2-7; D unresolved. The CDR3 loop spans 13 amino acids. CDR1 is LGHDT, CDR2 YNNKEL, per germline (reference sequence). The V and J ends lost 4 bases and 4 bases respectively, with 11 bases between them. CDR3 bases: TGTGCCAGCAGCCCGAGCCCAGGATACGAGCAGTACTTC. This translates into CASSPSPGYEQYF.

The genes are TRBV7-9 and TRBJ2-1; D perhaps matches TRBD2 (7 bases). V lost 6 bases to trimming and J lost 7 bases, with 19 bases between them. Germline CDR1 is SEHNR and CDR2 is FQNEAQ (reference sequence). The CDR3 is 15 amino acids. The chain's CDR3 is CASRKGGIAGNEQFF. The DNA for the CDR3 is TGTGCCAGCAGGAAGGGGGGGATAGCTGGGAATGAGCAGTTCTTC.

The chain joins TRBV13 to TRBJ1-5; D perhaps matches TRBD1 (5 bases). V shed 0 bases and J shed 7 bases, with 13 bases lying between them. Germline V gene lookup returns CDR1 PRHDT and CDR2 FYEKMQ (reference sequence). The CDR3 is made up of 15 amino acids. The CDR3 DNA is TGTGCCAGCAGCTTAGGAGGAGGGGTTAGGCAGCCCCAGCATTTT. Translating gives CASSLGGGVRQPQHF.

This sequence joins TRBV5-8 and TRBJ2-2; D is undetermined. Germline assignment: CDR1 SGHTS and CDR2 YDEGEE. The CDR3 runs to 15 residues. V dropped 0 bases and J dropped 2 bases, with 8 bases sitting between them. The CDR3 loop reads CASSLGPTNTGELFF. In DNA, the CDR3 is TGTGCCAGCAGCTTGGGGCCAACAAACACCGGGGAGCTGTTTTTT. The full variable domain, rest sourced from reference TRBV5-8 and TRBJ2-2, is EAGVTQSPTHLIKTRGQQATLRCSPISGHTSVYWYQQALGLGLQFLLWYDEGEERNRGNFPPRFSGRQFPNYSSELNVNALELEDSALYLCASSLGPTNTGELFFGEGSRLTVL.

V gene TRBV30 combines with J gene TRBJ1-2, with TRBD1 matching 8 bases. In germline, CDR1 is GTSNPN, CDR2 SVGIG (reference sequence). The CDR3 consists of 14 residues. The ends lost 8 bases at V and 5 bases at J; junction bases unmatched: 13. The CDR3 region is CAGHLGQETYGYTF. The CDR3 DNA reads TGTGCCGGGCATTTGGGACAGGAAACATATGGCTACACCTTC.

The CDR3: CASSIGGKGYNEQFF. The CDR3 nucleotides are TGTGCCAGTAGTATAGGAGGGAAGGGCTACAATGAGCAGTTCTTC. The genes are TRBV19 and TRBJ2-1, with D possibly TRBD2 on 5 matching bases. Trimming shortened V by 1 base and J by 3 bases, and 10 bases separated the two germline ends. Per germline, CDR1 LNHDA and CDR2 SQIVND (reference sequence). The CDR3 is 15 residues long.

CDR3 bases: TGTGCCAGCAGTAGGGTCGGCTCGGGGGCCAAAAACATTCAGTACTTC. Its protein is CASSRVGSGAKNIQYF. The V and J genes are TRBV27 and TRBJ2-4, with a tentative D call TRBD2 (5 bases). V lost 5 bases and J 1 base, leaving 15 bases between the germline ends. This CDR3 has 16 amino acids. In germline, CDR1 is MNHEY, CDR2 SMNVEV (reference sequence).

This chain joins TRBV7-6 and TRBJ1-3, with 7 bases aligning to TRBD1. Per germline, CDR1 SGHVS and CDR2 FNYEAQ. The ends lost 4 bases at V and 4 bases at J; junction bases unmatched: 10. This CDR3 is 16 amino acids long. The CDR3 loop reads CASSSETGSVGNTIYF. In nucleotides, the CDR3 is TGTGCCAGCAGCTCGGAGACAGGGTCGGTCGGAAACACCATATATTTT.

The table lists this clone with a count of one. The chain recombines TRBV29-1 with TRBJ1-1, with 7 bases aligning to TRBD1. Germline V lookup: CDR1 SQVTM, CDR2 ANQGSEA. Unmatched junction bases numbered 14, after V lost 6 bases and J lost 4 bases. The CDR3 is 15 amino acids. In DNA, the CDR3 is TGCAGCGTCCTGACAGGGTTGCATCCCTTCACTGAAGCTTTCTTT. It translates to CSVLTGLHPFTEAFF. Based on the CDR3 plus reference TRBV29-1 and TRBJ1-1, the full variable domain is SAVISQKPSRDICQRGTSLTIQCQVDSQVTMMFWYRQQPGQSLTLIATANQGSEATYESGFVIDKFPISRPNLTFSTLTVSNMSPEDSSIYLCSVLTGLHPFTEAFFGQGTRLTVV.

V usage is TRBV5-1 and J usage is TRBJ2-7; D unclear. The V and J ends lost 4 bases and 5 bases respectively, with 16 bases between them. CDR1 and CDR2 from the germline V gene are SGHRS and YFSETQ. The CDR3 is 14 residues long. CDR3 loop: CASSPPLRQNEQYF. The CDR3 DNA follows: TGCGCCAGCAGCCCCCCCCTCCGACAAAACGAGCAGTACTTC.

The chain joins TRBV7-9 to TRBJ2-7; TRBD1 might be the D (6 bases). Germline V gene lookup returns CDR1 SEHNR and CDR2 FQNEAQ (reference sequence). The CDR3 contains 12 residues. The ends were cut back, 6 bases at V and 0 bases at J, with 6 bases in the middle. This chain's CDR3 is CASRDSSYEQYF. The CDR3 DNA sequence: TGTGCCAGCAGGGACAGCTCCTACGAGCAGTACTTC. Filled out from reference TRBV7-9 and TRBJ2-7, the complete variable domain reads DTGVSQNPRHKITKRGQNVTFRCDPISEHNRLYWYRQTLGQGPEFLTYFQNEAQLEKSRLLSDRFSAERPKGSFSTLEIQRTEQGDSAMYLCASRDSSYEQYFGPGTRLTVT.

This clone was detected once. As DNA, the CDR3 is TGTGCCATCAGTGAGTCGATAGGATCAGGCATTCAGTACTTC. It yields the protein CAISESIGSGIQYF. The V gene is TRBV10-3, the J gene TRBJ2-4; no firm D call. Germline V gene lookup returns CDR1 ENHRY and CDR2 SYGVKD. The CDR3 consists of 14 residues. Deletions cut 0 bases from V and 9 bases from J, with 12 bases between.

In its sample, this clone was seen once. V gene TRBV18 combines with J gene TRBJ1-1; unclear D gene. Germline loops: CDR1 KGHSH, CDR2 LQKENI. Trimming removed 4 bases at V and 7 bases at J, with 7 bases between. The CDR3 loop spans 11 amino acids. The CDR3 here is CASSLHSEAFF. In DNA form, the CDR3 reads TGTGCCAGCTCACTTCACAGTGAAGCTTTCTTT.

The rearrangement uses TRBV19 and TRBJ2-1; 11 positions agree with TRBD2. The length of the CDR3 is 16 residues. J was trimmed by 7 bases and V by 7 bases; bases with no gene match: 12. Germline lookup yields CDR1 LNHDA and CDR2 SQIVND (reference sequence). The CDR3 nucleotides are TGTGCCAGTACCCTGCAAGCTAGCGGGGGGCCGAATGAGCAGTTCTTC. It yields the protein CASTLQASGGPNEQFF.

This chain's CDR3 is CASRGLDQPQHF. The CDR3 nucleotides read TGTGCCAGCAGAGGACTTGATCAGCCCCAGCATTTT. This sequence joins TRBV27 and TRBJ1-5; the D is unclear. V lost 6 bases, J lost 5 bases, and 8 bases lay in between. CDR1 is MNHEY, CDR2 SMNVEV, per germline (reference sequence). The CDR3 loop spans 12 amino acids.

This sequence joins TRBV11-2 and TRBJ1-1; D may be TRBD1 (6 bases). The germline gives CDR1 SGHAT, CDR2 FQNNGV. The CDR3 runs 16 residues. Trimming pared 5 bases from V and 11 bases from J, leaving 27 bases between. CDR3 coding DNA: TGTGCCAGCAGCCACTCCCGAGACAGGCCCCCTTTTTCCGCTTTCTTT. It codes for CASSHSRDRPPFSAFF.

The rearrangement joins TRBV18 to TRBJ1-6, with D possibly matching TRBD1 (6 bases). Germline values: CDR1 KGHSH, CDR2 LQKENI. Trimming cost V 3 bases and J 7 bases, with 13 bases left between them. CDR3 length equals 15 residues. As DNA, the CDR3 is TGTGCCAGCTCACCTCTTGGACAGTCAAATTCACCCCTCCACTTT. It encodes CASSPLGQSNSPLHF.

This chain uses TRBV12-5 with TRBJ1-2; TRBD1 agrees at 8 bases. Trimming removed 1 base from V and 13 bases from J; junction bases left unmatched: 8. Germline values: CDR1 LGHNT, CDR2 FRNRAP. This CDR3 contains 13 residues. This CDR3 is CASGLDSTGGSTF. CDR3 nucleotides: TGTGCTAGTGGTTTGGATTCAACAGGGGGATCCACCTTC.

The CDR3 sequence is CASFTGDEAFF. CDR3 sequence (DNA): TGTGCCAGCTTTACAGGTGATGAAGCTTTCTTT. The V gene is TRBV18, the J gene TRBJ1-1; TRBD1 is a possible D gene (5 bases). Deletions cut 7 bases from V and 7 bases from J, with 10 bases between. The CDR3 has 11 amino acids. Germline V gives CDR1 KGHSH, CDR2 LQKENI.

This clone was recorded only once. The chain is built from TRBV23-1 and TRBJ1-1; D is unresolved. Being an ORF, TRBV23-1 has a function that is uncertain. This CDR3 contains 16 residues. Trimming left V 1 base short and J 5 bases short, with 17 bases between. As DNA, the CDR3 is TGCGCCAGCAGTCAATGTCAAGGCAGAGGTGTGACTGAAGCTTTCTTT. Its translation: CASSQCQGRGVTEAFF.